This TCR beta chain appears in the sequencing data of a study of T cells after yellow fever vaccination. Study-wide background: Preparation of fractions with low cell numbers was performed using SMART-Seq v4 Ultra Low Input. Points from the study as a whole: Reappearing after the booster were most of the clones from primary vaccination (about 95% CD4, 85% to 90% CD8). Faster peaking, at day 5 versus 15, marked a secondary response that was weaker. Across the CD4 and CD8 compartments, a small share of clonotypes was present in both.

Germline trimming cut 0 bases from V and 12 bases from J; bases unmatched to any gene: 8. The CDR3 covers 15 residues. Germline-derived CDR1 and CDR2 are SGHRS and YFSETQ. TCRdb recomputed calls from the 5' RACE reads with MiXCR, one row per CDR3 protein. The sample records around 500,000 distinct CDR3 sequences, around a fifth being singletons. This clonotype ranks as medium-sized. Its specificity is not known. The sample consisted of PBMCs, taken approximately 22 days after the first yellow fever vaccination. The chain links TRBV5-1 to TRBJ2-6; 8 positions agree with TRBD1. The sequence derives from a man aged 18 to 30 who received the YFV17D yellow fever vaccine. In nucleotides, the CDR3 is TGCGCCAGCAGCTTGGAATGGACAGGGATGGGCGTCCTGACTTTC. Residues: CASSLEWTGMGVLTF.